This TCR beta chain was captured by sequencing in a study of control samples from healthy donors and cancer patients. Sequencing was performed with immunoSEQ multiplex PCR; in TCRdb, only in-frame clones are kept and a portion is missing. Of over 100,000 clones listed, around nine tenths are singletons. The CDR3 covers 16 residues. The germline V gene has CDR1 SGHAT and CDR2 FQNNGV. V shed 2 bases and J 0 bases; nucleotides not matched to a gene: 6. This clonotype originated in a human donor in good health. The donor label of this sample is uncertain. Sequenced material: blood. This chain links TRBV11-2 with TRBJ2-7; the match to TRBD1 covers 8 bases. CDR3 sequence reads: CASSLWDRRSSYEQYV. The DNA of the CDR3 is TGTGCCAGCAGCTTATGGGACAGGAGGAGCTCCTACGAGCAGTACGTC.